The clone carrying this T cell receptor beta chain was seen only a few times. Trimming shortened V by 1 base and J by 4 bases, and 11 bases separated the two germline ends. Germline V gives CDR1 SGHTA, CDR2 FQGNSA. This CDR3 region has 15 residues. The sample comes from a study of T-cell reconstitution after alpha-beta-depleted transplantation in children. Preparation of the TCRbeta library was carried out with unique molecular identifiers. TCRdb passed the PCR reads through MiXCR, listing each CDR3 protein once. In the table there are around 380,000 distinct CDR3 sequences, approximately 10% of which are singletons.

The chain employs TRBV7-2 and TRBJ2-1; D gene uncertain. The sequencing here drew on PBMCs from the stem cell graft donor, taken from the stem cell graft. This clonotype was sampled from a human donor who donated a stem cell graft to a child with acute myeloid leukemia. DNA for the CDR3: TGTGCCAGCAGCTTAGAGGCAGAGCGATACAATGAGCAGTTCTTC. As protein: CASSLEAERYNEQFF.